This T cell receptor beta chain appears in the sequencing data of a study of graft-versus-host responses after intestinal transplantation. About the study: The transplants performed in recipients were multivisceral, liver-intestinal, or isolated intestinal.

Concerning this clone itself: Its antigen is unidentified.

Profiled with immunoSEQ multiplex PCR; TCRdb holds only in-frame clones, not every one. The table lists 20,000 to 25,000 clones, roughly 87% of them singletons. Points from the study as a whole: Researchers found peak circulating GvH clone levels linked to early post-transplant HvG declines.

This specimen was PBMCs, taken just over 64 days after intestinal transplantation. The clonotype was recovered from a human patient who received an intestinal transplant, so some T cells may come from the graft donor.

The CDR3 DNA reads as TGTGCCTGGAGTGTATCCCCCCTAACGACAGTCTGGATTACGAACTATGGCTACACCTTC. The encoded protein is CAWSVSPLTTVWITNYGYTF. The rearrangement joins TRBV30 to TRBJ1-2, with D perhaps TRBD1 (5 bases). V lost 0 bases to trimming and J lost 2 bases, with 28 bases between them. CDR1 GTSNPN and CDR2 SVGIG come from the germline V gene (reference sequence). The CDR3 runs to 20 residues.